The 5 T cell receptor beta chains given below trace back to one sample, sequenced in a study of shared clonotypes between healthy human individuals. Naive CD8 cells were CD45RO-negative, positively selected for CCR7, excluding terminally differentiated effector memory CD45RA+ cells. Profiled with immunoSEQ multiplex PCR; TCRdb holds only in-frame clones, not every one. The sample yields about 800,000 clones, around 96% seen once. Input material: naive CD8+ T cells sorted from blood. Source of these receptors: a man aged 25-45 years in good health.

The chain's CDR3 is CSVLGDGTEAFF. DNA of the CDR3: TGCAGCGTTCTGGGGGATGGCACTGAAGCTTTCTTT. The chain recombines TRBV29-1 with TRBJ1-1; possibly TRBD1 for D (5 bases). The V gene's germline CDR1 is SQVTM and CDR2 ANQGSEA. V lost 5 bases and J 4 bases, leaving 11 bases between the germline ends. The CDR3 is 12 amino acids.

The CDR3 DNA sequence: TGTGCCAGCAGTTACTCACAGGGGAACGGCGAGCAGTACTTC. Protein sequence: CASSYSQGNGEQYF. The chain combines TRBV6-5 with TRBJ2-7, with TRBD1 matching 7 bases. The CDR3 loop spans 14 amino acids. With 0 bases clipped from V and 6 bases from J, the junction kept 5 bases outside the gene matches. The V gene's germline CDR1 is MNHEY and CDR2 SVGAGI.

V and J are TRBV4-1 and TRBJ2-4; TRBD2 aligns across 9 bases. J gave up 9 bases and V 4 bases, and 7 bases lay outside the gene matches. Germline V gene lookup returns CDR1 MGHRA and CDR2 YSYEKL. This CDR3 has 14 amino acids. The CDR3 is CASSLAGDLSIQYF. The CDR3 DNA is TGCGCCAGCAGCCTAGCGGGAGACTTGAGCATTCAGTACTTC.

This clone has a single count. The chain recombines TRBV9 with TRBJ2-7, with a tentative D call TRBD2 (7 bases). V lost 4 bases, J lost 5 bases, and 13 bases lay in between. Looked up from germline, CDR1 is SGDLS and CDR2 is YYNGEE. The CDR3 consists of 13 residues. The CDR3 DNA sequence: TGTGCCAGCAGCTTTTCGGGGGGCGACGAGCAGTACTTC. Its protein product is CASSFSGGDEQYF.

V and J are TRBV9 and TRBJ2-3, with D perhaps TRBD1 or TRBD2 (5 bases each). The germline V gene has CDR1 SGDLS and CDR2 YYNGEE. With 4 bases removed from V and 5 bases from J, the gap between germline ends came to 17 bases. The CDR3 consists of 15 residues. The CDR3, as DNA: TGTGCCAGCAGCCCATCGGGGCTAGGACTAGATACGCAGTATTTT. This codes for CASSPSGLGLDTQYF.